This T cell receptor beta chain was observed in a study of CD8+CD57+ T cells in acquired aplastic anemia. Study-level points and caveats: CD8+ Simpson's diversity showed no significant patient-control difference.

The template used for profiling TCR beta VDJ and CDR3 was genomic DNA. TCRdb used MiXCR to reprocess the reads, holding one entry per CDR3 protein. The sample records roughly 170,000 distinct CDR3 sequences, around 60% being singletons. As concerns this clonotype: No antigen is known for it.

The CDR3 has 15 amino acids. The germline V and J ends were trimmed by 4 bases and 0 bases, with 7 bases remaining between them. Germline V gene lookup returns CDR1 LNHDA and CDR2 SQIVND (reference sequence). The sample was sorted CD4+, CD8+, or CD8+CD57+ T cells (not recorded which) from PBMCs. The TCR sequence derives from a human donor in good health. The chain is built from TRBV19 and TRBJ2-6; perhaps D is TRBD1 or TRBD2 (5 bases each). In DNA form, the CDR3 reads TGTGCCAGTAGTAGGGACGTCTCTGGGGCCAACGTCCTGACTTTC. It is translated as CASSRDVSGANVLTF.